This is a list of T cell receptor beta chains from one sample in a study of CD8+CD57+ T cells in acquired aplastic anemia. TCRdb re-called the reads through MiXCR, storing one row per CDR3 protein. The sample lists some 290,000 distinct CDR3 sequences; around 60% were seen once. The sequencing input was sorted CD4+, CD8+, or CD8+CD57+ T cells (not recorded which) from PBMCs. Receptors were obtained from a human donor with severe aplastic anemia or a healthy control (not recorded which). CDR3s include the opening cysteine and the closing phenylalanine or tryptophan. Each record gives: clone size, D gene, J gene, V gene, CDR3 protein, CDR3 DNA. D genes are given only for firm matches. Only some rows state a clone size, as once, few, many or a class for expanded clones.

clone size: once; D gene: -; J gene: TRBJ2-7; V gene: TRBV7-3; CDR3 protein: CASSKTQGYEQYF; CDR3 DNA: TGTGCCAGCAGTAAAACCCAGGGCTACGAGCAGTACTTC
clone size: -; D gene: TRBD1; J gene: TRBJ2-1; V gene: TRBV7-6; CDR3 protein: CASSLAWDSLTYNEQFF; CDR3 DNA: TGTGCCAGCAGCTTAGCTTGGGACAGCCTCACCTACAATGAGCAGTTCTTC
clone size: -; D gene: TRBD1; J gene: TRBJ2-1; V gene: TRBV20-1; CDR3 protein: CSAGTGLDEQFF; CDR3 DNA: TGCAGTGCTGGGACAGGGCTCGATGAGCAGTTCTTC
clone size: -; D gene: -; J gene: TRBJ1-1; V gene: TRBV7-9; CDR3 protein: CASSFGDGMSTEAFF; CDR3 DNA: TGTGCCAGCAGCTTCGGTGATGGGATGAGCACTGAAGCTTTCTTT
clone size: few; D gene: -; J gene: TRBJ1-6; V gene: TRBV20-1; CDR3 protein: CSARAENNSPLHF; CDR3 DNA: TGCAGTGCTAGAGCAGAGAATAATTCACCCCTCCACTTT
clone size: -; D gene: TRBD2; J gene: TRBJ2-7; V gene: TRBV7-2; CDR3 protein: CASSFRLAGYEQYF; CDR3 DNA: TGTGCCAGCAGCTTCAGACTAGCGGGCTACGAGCAGTACTTC
clone size: many; D gene: -; J gene: TRBJ1-3; V gene: TRBV12-3/TRBV12-4; CDR3 protein: CASSLLGSGNTIYF; CDR3 DNA: TGTGCCAGCAGTTTATTAGGGAGTGGAAACACCATATATTTT
clone size: -; D gene: -; J gene: TRBJ1-2; V gene: TRBV15; CDR3 protein: CATSRGGQLYGYTF; CDR3 DNA: TGTGCCACCAGCAGAGGTGGACAGCTCTATGGCTACACCTTC
clone size: many; D gene: TRBD2; J gene: TRBJ2-1; V gene: TRBV9; CDR3 protein: CASSVVAGGLGYEQFF; CDR3 DNA: TGTGCCAGCAGCGTAGTTGCGGGGGGGCTGGGGTATGAGCAGTTCTTC
clone size: -; D gene: -; J gene: TRBJ1-3; V gene: TRBV20-1; CDR3 protein: CSAGLGGAGNTIYF; CDR3 DNA: TGCAGTGCCGGCCTGGGGGGGGCTGGAAACACCATATATTTT
clone size: -; D gene: TRBD2; J gene: TRBJ2-1; V gene: TRBV19; CDR3 protein: CASSTLGTSGSQNEQFF; CDR3 DNA: TGTGCCAGTAGTACCCTTGGGACTAGCGGGAGTCAAAATGAGCAGTTCTTC
clone size: many; D gene: -; J gene: TRBJ1-2; V gene: TRBV5-1; CDR3 protein: CASKLNAQGFGYTF; CDR3 DNA: TGCGCCAGCAAACTAAACGCACAGGGTTTTGGCTACACCTTC
clone size: -; D gene: -; J gene: TRBJ2-3; V gene: TRBV20-1; CDR3 protein: CSARESSGITDTQYF; CDR3 DNA: TGCAGTGCTAGAGAATCCTCAGGGATCACAGATACGCAGTATTTT
clone size: -; D gene: -; J gene: TRBJ1-5; V gene: TRBV20-1; CDR3 protein: CSASRQASNQPQHF; CDR3 DNA: TGCAGTGCTAGTCGGCAGGCTAGCAATCAGCCCCAGCATTTT
clone size: many; D gene: -; J gene: TRBJ1-2; V gene: TRBV20-1; CDR3 protein: CSTKLARTNNDGYTF; CDR3 DNA: TGCAGCACTAAATTGGCAAGGACAAACAACGATGGCTACACCTTC
clone size: -; D gene: -; J gene: TRBJ2-5; V gene: TRBV25-1; CDR3 protein: CASSEFSSGTQETQYF; CDR3 DNA: TGTGCCAGCAGTGAATTCTCTTCCGGGACTCAAGAGACCCAGTACTTC
clone size: -; D gene: -; J gene: TRBJ2-1; V gene: TRBV9; CDR3 protein: CASSQGGGPYNEQFF; CDR3 DNA: TGTGCCAGCAGCCAAGGCGGCGGGCCCTACAATGAGCAGTTCTTC
clone size: -; D gene: -; J gene: TRBJ1-2; V gene: TRBV4-3; CDR3 protein: CASSQEGRQMYGYTF; CDR3 DNA: TGCGCCAGCAGCCAAGAGGGCAGACAGATGTATGGCTACACCTTC
clone size: -; D gene: -; J gene: TRBJ1-2; V gene: TRBV6-5; CDR3 protein: CASSARDRTGYYGYTF; CDR3 DNA: TGTGCCAGCAGTGCTAGAGATCGTACAGGGTACTATGGCTACACCTTC
clone size: -; D gene: TRBD1; J gene: TRBJ1-1; V gene: TRBV15; CDR3 protein: CATGPIPRDRATTEAFF; CDR3 DNA: TGTGCCACCGGTCCAATCCCTCGGGACAGGGCTACGACTGAAGCTTTCTTT
clone size: -; D gene: TRBD2; J gene: TRBJ2-5; V gene: TRBV20-1; CDR3 protein: CSARTRSYETQYF; CDR3 DNA: TGCAGTGCCCGGACTAGATCGTATGAGACCCAGTACTTC
clone size: many; D gene: TRBD1; J gene: TRBJ2-7; V gene: TRBV2; CDR3 protein: CASSYNRDSDEQYF; CDR3 DNA: TGTGCCAGCAGTTACAACCGGGACAGTGACGAGCAGTACTTC
clone size: many; D gene: TRBD2; J gene: TRBJ2-5; V gene: TRBV6-6; CDR3 protein: CASSPTSRLAGEGRETQYF; CDR3 DNA: TGTGCCAGCAGTCCCACCTCCCGACTAGCGGGGGAGGGAAGGGAGACCCAGTACTTC
clone size: -; D gene: -; J gene: TRBJ1-1; V gene: TRBV20-1; CDR3 protein: CSAREPQGNTEAFF; CDR3 DNA: TGCAGTGCTAGAGAACCACAGGGGAACACTGAAGCTTTCTTT
clone size: many; D gene: -; J gene: TRBJ2-7; V gene: TRBV6-1; CDR3 protein: CASSEASTARQYF; CDR3 DNA: TGTGCCAGCAGTGAAGCATCCACTGCCAGGCAGTACTTC
clone size: -; D gene: TRBD1; J gene: TRBJ1-2; V gene: TRBV7-8; CDR3 protein: CASSFTGGVGGYTF; CDR3 DNA: TGTGCCAGCAGTTTTACAGGGGGCGTTGGGGGCTACACCTTC
clone size: -; D gene: -; J gene: TRBJ2-5; V gene: TRBV25-1; CDR3 protein: CASSEGGQLWGKDQYF; CDR3 DNA: TGTGCCAGCAGTGAAGGGGGGCAGTTGTGGGGGAAGGACCAGTACTTC
clone size: few; D gene: -; J gene: TRBJ2-5; V gene: TRBV20-1; CDR3 protein: CSVAETQYF; CDR3 DNA: TGCAGCGTCGCGGAGACCCAGTACTTC
clone size: -; D gene: -; J gene: TRBJ1-2; V gene: TRBV29-1; CDR3 protein: CSAWAPNYGYTF; CDR3 DNA: TGCAGCGCCTGGGCGCCGAACTATGGCTACACCTTC
clone size: -; D gene: TRBD2; J gene: TRBJ2-7; V gene: TRBV7-9; CDR3 protein: CASSLQTSTYEQYF; CDR3 DNA: TGTGCCAGCAGCTTGCAGACTAGCACCTACGAGCAGTACTTC
clone size: -; D gene: -; J gene: TRBJ2-1; V gene: TRBV9; CDR3 protein: CASSEGGLPYNEQFF; CDR3 DNA: TGTGCCAGCAGCGAGGGGGGCCTACCCTACAATGAGCAGTTCTTC
clone size: once; D gene: -; J gene: TRBJ2-7; V gene: TRBV20-1; CDR3 protein: CSANKVIPYEQYF; CDR3 DNA: TGCAGTGCTAATAAAGTCATCCCCTACGAGCAGTACTTC
clone size: -; D gene: -; J gene: TRBJ1-4; V gene: TRBV7-8; CDR3 protein: CASSRGSNEKLFF; CDR3 DNA: TGTGCCAGCAGCCGAGGGTCTAATGAAAAACTGTTTTTT
clone size: -; D gene: TRBD1; J gene: TRBJ2-1; V gene: TRBV20-1; CDR3 protein: CSARDGTGDTYNEQFF; CDR3 DNA: TGCAGTGCTAGAGATGGGACAGGGGACACCTACAATGAGCAGTTCTTC
clone size: -; D gene: -; J gene: TRBJ2-2; V gene: TRBV9; CDR3 protein: CAAAGPNTGELFF; CDR3 DNA: TGTGCCGCGGCAGGGCCCAACACCGGGGAGCTGTTTTTT
clone size: -; D gene: -; J gene: TRBJ2-7; V gene: TRBV7-9; CDR3 protein: CASSFEGKLHEQYF; CDR3 DNA: TGTGCCAGCAGCTTCGAAGGGAAGCTTCACGAGCAGTACTTC
clone size: -; D gene: -; J gene: TRBJ2-5; V gene: TRBV20-1; CDR3 protein: CSAWGQGIETQYF; CDR3 DNA: TGCAGTGCTTGGGGGCAGGGCATAGAGACCCAGTACTTC
clone size: -; D gene: TRBD2; J gene: TRBJ2-3; V gene: TRBV7-2; CDR3 protein: CASSPTGTSGSYF; CDR3 DNA: TGTGCCAGCAGCCCCACTGGGACTAGCGGGAGTTATTTT
clone size: many; D gene: TRBD1; J gene: TRBJ2-7; V gene: TRBV12-3/TRBV12-4; CDR3 protein: CASSLSQGIYEQYF; CDR3 DNA: TGTGCCAGCAGTTTATCACAGGGGATCTACGAGCAGTACTTC
clone size: many; D gene: -; J gene: TRBJ2-1; V gene: TRBV5-1; CDR3 protein: CASSLDRRDWSYNEQFF; CDR3 DNA: TGCGCCAGCAGCTTGGATCGTAGGGACTGGTCCTACAATGAGCAGTTCTTC
clone size: -; D gene: -; J gene: TRBJ2-1; V gene: TRBV9; CDR3 protein: CASSVDPYNEQFF; CDR3 DNA: TGTGCCAGCAGCGTCGATCCCTACAATGAGCAGTTCTTC
clone size: many; D gene: -; J gene: TRBJ1-6; V gene: TRBV20-1; CDR3 protein: CSARVGDKNSPLHF; CDR3 DNA: TGCAGTGCTAGAGTAGGGGATAAGAATTCACCCCTCCACTTT
clone size: many; D gene: -; J gene: TRBJ1-4; V gene: TRBV4-2; CDR3 protein: CASSQGQAQGEKLFF; CDR3 DNA: TGTGCCAGCAGCCAAGGACAGGCCCAGGGGGAAAAACTGTTTTTT
clone size: -; D gene: -; J gene: TRBJ2-1; V gene: TRBV4-2; CDR3 protein: CASSLDYAGNEQFF; CDR3 DNA: TGTGCCAGCAGCTTAGACTACGCAGGCAATGAGCAGTTCTTC
clone size: -; D gene: TRBD2; J gene: TRBJ2-3; V gene: TRBV6-2/TRBV6-3; CDR3 protein: CASSHFRTSGGGDTQYF; CDR3 DNA: TGTGCCAGCAGCCATTTTCGTACTAGCGGGGGTGGAGATACGCAGTATTTT
clone size: few; D gene: -; J gene: TRBJ1-2; V gene: TRBV7-9; CDR3 protein: CASSPSAANSYTF; CDR3 DNA: TGTGCCAGCAGCCCGTCTGCGGCTAATAGCTACACCTTC
clone size: -; D gene: TRBD1; J gene: TRBJ2-5; V gene: TRBV7-2; CDR3 protein: CASAWRQGSPSF; CDR3 DNA: TGTGCCAGCGCATGGCGACAGGGATCCCCTTCCTTC
clone size: few; D gene: -; J gene: TRBJ1-1; V gene: TRBV28; CDR3 protein: CASRGDSIKSEAFF; CDR3 DNA: TGTGCCAGCAGGGGTGACAGTATTAAATCTGAAGCTTTCTTT
clone size: -; D gene: -; J gene: TRBJ2-7; V gene: TRBV7-9; CDR3 protein: CASSSTGWYEQYF; CDR3 DNA: TGTGCCAGCAGCTCTACAGGGTGGTACGAGCAGTACTTC
clone size: few; D gene: -; J gene: TRBJ1-2; V gene: TRBV7-9; CDR3 protein: CASSSTGSYGYTF; CDR3 DNA: TGTGCCAGCAGCTCGACAGGATCCTATGGCTACACCTTC
clone size: few; D gene: -; J gene: TRBJ1-1; V gene: TRBV25-1; CDR3 protein: CASSWGGNTEAFF; CDR3 DNA: TGTGCCAGCAGTTGGGGGGGCAACACTGAAGCTTTCTTT
clone size: few; D gene: TRBD2; J gene: TRBJ2-5; V gene: TRBV7-7; CDR3 protein: CASSPSGSGGETQYF; CDR3 DNA: TGCGCCAGCAGCCCTAGCGGGAGTGGGGGCGAGACCCAGTACTTC
clone size: -; D gene: -; J gene: TRBJ2-3; V gene: TRBV4-3; CDR3 protein: CASSRVVTDTQYF; CDR3 DNA: TGCGCCAGCAGCCGAGTAGTCACAGATACGCAGTATTTT
clone size: -; D gene: -; J gene: TRBJ2-1; V gene: TRBV29-1; CDR3 protein: CSVVGGASYNEQFF; CDR3 DNA: TGCAGCGTTGTCGGAGGGGCGTCCTACAATGAGCAGTTCTTC
clone size: -; D gene: -; J gene: TRBJ2-6; V gene: TRBV7-9; CDR3 protein: CASSSRTSGANVLTF; CDR3 DNA: TGTGCCAGCAGCTCGAGGACCTCTGGGGCCAACGTCCTGACTTTC
clone size: -; D gene: -; J gene: TRBJ1-4; V gene: TRBV29-1; CDR3 protein: CSVEGGNEKLFF; CDR3 DNA: TGCAGCGTTGAAGGGGGCAATGAAAAACTGTTTTTT